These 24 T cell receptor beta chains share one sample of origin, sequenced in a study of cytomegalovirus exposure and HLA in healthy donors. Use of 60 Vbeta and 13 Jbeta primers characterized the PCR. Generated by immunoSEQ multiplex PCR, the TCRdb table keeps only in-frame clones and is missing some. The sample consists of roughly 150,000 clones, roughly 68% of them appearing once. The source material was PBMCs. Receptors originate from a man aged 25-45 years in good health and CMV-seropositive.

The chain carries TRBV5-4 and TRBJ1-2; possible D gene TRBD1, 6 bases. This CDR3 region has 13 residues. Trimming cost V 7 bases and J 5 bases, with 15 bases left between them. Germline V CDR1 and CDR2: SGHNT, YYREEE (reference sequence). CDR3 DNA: TGTGCCAGCGGTACAGGGCCGGATTATGGCTACACCTTC. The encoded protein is CASGTGPDYGYTF.

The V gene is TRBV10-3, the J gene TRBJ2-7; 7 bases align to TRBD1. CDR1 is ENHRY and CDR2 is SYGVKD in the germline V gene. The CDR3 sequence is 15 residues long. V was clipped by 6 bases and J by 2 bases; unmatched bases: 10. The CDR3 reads CAIRNRDRQTYEQYF. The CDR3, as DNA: TGTGCCATCAGGAACCGGGACAGACAAACCTACGAGCAGTACTTC.

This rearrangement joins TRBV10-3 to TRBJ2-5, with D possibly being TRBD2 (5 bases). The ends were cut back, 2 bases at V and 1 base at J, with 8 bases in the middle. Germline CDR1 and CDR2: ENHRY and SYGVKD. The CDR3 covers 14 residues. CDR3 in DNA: TGTGCCATCAGTGAGCGGGAAGTCCAAGAGACCCAGTACTTC. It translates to CAISEREVQETQYF.

The DNA for the CDR3 is TGTGCCAGCAGTTACTATGGGCGGGAAGAGACCCAGTACTTC. Translation: CASSYYGREETQYF. The gene calls are TRBV6-5 and TRBJ2-5, with D possibly matching TRBD2 (5 bases). V was cut by 1 base and J by 3 bases, with 9 bases left in between. In germline, CDR1 is MNHEY, CDR2 SVGAGI. This CDR3 spans 14 amino acids.

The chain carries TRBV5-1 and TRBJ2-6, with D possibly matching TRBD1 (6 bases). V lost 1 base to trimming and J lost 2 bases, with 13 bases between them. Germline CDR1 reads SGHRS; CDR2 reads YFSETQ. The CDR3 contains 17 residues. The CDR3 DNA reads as TGCGCCAGCAGCTTGACAGGGCTCCCCACTGGGGCCAACGTCCTGACTTTC. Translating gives CASSLTGLPTGANVLTF. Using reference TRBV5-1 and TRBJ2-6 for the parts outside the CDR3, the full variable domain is KAGVTQTPRYLIKTRGQQVTLSCSPISGHRSVSWYQQTPGQGLQFLFEYFSETQRNKGNFPGRFSGRQFSNSRSEMNVSTLELGDSALYLCASSLTGLPTGANVLTFGAGSRLTVL.

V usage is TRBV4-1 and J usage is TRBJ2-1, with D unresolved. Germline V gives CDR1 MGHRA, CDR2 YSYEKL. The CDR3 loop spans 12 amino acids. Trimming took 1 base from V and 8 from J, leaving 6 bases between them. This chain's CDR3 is CASSQGRYEQFF. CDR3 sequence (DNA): TGCGCCAGCAGCCAAGGTAGATATGAGCAGTTCTTC.

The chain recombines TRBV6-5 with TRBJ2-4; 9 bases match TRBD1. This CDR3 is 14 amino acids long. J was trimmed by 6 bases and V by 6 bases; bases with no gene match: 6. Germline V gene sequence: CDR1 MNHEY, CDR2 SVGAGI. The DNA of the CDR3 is TGTGCCAGCAGAGGACAGACAGGGGGAAACATTCAGTACTTC. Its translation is CASRGQTGGNIQYF.

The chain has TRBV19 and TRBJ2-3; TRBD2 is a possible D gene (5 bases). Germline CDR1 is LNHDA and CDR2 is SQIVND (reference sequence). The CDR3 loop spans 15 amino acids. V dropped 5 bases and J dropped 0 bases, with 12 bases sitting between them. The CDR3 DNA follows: TGTGCCAGTAGTCCTGAAGGCGGGAGCACAGATACGCAGTATTTT. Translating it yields CASSPEGGSTDTQYF.

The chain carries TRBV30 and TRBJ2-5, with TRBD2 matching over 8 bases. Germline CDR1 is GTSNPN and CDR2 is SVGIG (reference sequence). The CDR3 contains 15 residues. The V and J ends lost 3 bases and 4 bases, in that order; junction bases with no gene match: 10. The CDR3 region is CAWRIIAGWGETQYF. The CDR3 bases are TGTGCCTGGAGGATTATAGCGGGATGGGGAGAGACCCAGTACTTC.

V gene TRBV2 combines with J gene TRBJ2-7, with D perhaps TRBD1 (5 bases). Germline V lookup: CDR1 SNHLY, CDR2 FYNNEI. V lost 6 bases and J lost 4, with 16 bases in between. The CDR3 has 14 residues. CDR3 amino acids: CASRGIDSGYEQYF. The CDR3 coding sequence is TGTGCCAGCAGGGGTATAGACTCAGGGTACGAGCAGTACTTC.

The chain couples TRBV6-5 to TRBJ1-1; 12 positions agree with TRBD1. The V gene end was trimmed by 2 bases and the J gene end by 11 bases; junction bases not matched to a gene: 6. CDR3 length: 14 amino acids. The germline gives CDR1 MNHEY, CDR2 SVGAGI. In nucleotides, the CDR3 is TGTGCCAGCAGTTACGGGACAGGGGGCGCGGAGGCTTTCTTT. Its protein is CASSYGTGGAEAFF.

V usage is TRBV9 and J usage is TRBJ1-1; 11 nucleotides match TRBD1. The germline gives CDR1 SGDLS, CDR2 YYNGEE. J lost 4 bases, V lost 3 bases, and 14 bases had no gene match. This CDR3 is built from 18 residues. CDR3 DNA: TGTGCCAGCAGCGATAATACCGGGACAGGGGGAATGGGCACTGAAGCTTTCTTT. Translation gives CASSDNTGTGGMGTEAFF.

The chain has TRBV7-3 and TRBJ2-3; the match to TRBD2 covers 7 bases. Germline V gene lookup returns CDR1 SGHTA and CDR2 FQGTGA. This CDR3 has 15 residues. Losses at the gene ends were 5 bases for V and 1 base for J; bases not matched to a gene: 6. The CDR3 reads CASSQRLAGTDTQYF. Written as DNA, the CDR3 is TGTGCCAGCAGCCAGCGACTAGCCGGCACAGATACGCAGTATTTT.

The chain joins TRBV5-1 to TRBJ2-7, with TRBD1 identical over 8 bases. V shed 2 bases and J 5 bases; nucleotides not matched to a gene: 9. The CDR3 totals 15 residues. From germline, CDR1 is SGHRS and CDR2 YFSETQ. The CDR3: CASSFDDRGRNEQYF. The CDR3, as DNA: TGCGCCAGCAGCTTTGACGACAGGGGTAGAAACGAGCAGTACTTC.

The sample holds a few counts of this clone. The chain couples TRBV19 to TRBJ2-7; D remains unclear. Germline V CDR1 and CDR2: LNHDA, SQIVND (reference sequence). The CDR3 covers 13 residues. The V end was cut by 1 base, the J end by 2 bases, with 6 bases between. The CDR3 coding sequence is TGTGCCAGTAGTATAGGACTTACCTACGAGCAGTACTTC. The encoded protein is CASSIGLTYEQYF.

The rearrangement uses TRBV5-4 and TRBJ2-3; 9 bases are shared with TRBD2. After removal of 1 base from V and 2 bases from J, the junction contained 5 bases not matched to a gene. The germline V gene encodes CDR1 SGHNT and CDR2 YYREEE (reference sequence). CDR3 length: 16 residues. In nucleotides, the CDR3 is TGTGCCAGCAGCTTGCCTAGCGGGACAATCACAGATACGCAGTATTTT. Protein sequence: CASSLPSGTITDTQYF.

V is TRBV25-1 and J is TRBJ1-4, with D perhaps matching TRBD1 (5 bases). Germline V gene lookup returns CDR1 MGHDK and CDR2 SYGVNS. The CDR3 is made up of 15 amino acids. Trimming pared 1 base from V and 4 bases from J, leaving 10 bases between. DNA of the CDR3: TGTGCCAGCAGTGAATTTCGGGGGAGTAATGAAAAACTGTTTTTT. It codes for CASSEFRGSNEKLFF.

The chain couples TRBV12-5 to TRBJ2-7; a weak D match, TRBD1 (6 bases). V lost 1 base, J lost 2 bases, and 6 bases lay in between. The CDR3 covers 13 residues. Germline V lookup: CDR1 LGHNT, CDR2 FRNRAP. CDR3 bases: TGTGCTAGTGGTTTGGGGACAGCCTACGAGCAGTACTTC. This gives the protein CASGLGTAYEQYF. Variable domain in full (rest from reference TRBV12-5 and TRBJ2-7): DARVTQTPRHKVTEMGQEVTMRCQPILGHNTVFWYRQTMMQGLELLAYFRNRAPLDDSGMPKDRFSAEMPDATLATLKIQPSEPRDSAVYFCASGLGTAYEQYFGPGTRLTVT.

The CDR3 nucleotides are TGTGCCAGCAGCCCCGCGTTCTACACTGAAGCTTTCTTT. Protein sequence: CASSPAFYTEAFF. The rearrangement links TRBV7-9 to TRBJ1-1, with no clear D. CDR3 size: 13 residues. V lost 5 bases and J lost 3, with 10 bases in between. CDR1 is SEHNR, CDR2 FQNEAQ, per germline (reference sequence).

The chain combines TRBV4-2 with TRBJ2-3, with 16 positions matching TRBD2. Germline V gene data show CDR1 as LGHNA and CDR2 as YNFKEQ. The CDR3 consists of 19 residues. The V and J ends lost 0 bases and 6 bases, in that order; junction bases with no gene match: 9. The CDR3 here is CASSQDGTSGRDTGDTQYF. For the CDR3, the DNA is TGTGCCAGCAGCCAAGACGGGACTAGCGGGAGGGATACAGGGGATACGCAGTATTTT.

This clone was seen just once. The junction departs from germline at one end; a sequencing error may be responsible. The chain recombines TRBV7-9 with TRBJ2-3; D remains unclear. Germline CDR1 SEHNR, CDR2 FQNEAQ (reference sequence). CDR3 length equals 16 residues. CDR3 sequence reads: CSSTSSRLGEQDTQYF. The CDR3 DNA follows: TGTTCCAGCACCTCAAGTCGGCTAGGAGAGCAAGATACGCAGTATTTT.

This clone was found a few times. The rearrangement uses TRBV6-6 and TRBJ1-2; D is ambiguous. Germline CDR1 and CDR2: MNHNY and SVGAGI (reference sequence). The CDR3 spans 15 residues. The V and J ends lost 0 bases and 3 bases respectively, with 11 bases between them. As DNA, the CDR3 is TGTGCCAGCAGTTACTCGGGTCCGGAGGACTATGGCTACACCTTC. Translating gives CASSYSGPEDYGYTF.

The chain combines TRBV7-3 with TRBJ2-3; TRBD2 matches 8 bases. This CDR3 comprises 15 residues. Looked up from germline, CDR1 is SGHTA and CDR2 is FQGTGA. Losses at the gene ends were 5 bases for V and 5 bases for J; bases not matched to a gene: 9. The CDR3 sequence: CASSPMELAVDTQYF. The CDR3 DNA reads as TGTGCCAGCAGCCCAATGGAACTAGCGGTAGATACGCAGTATTTT.

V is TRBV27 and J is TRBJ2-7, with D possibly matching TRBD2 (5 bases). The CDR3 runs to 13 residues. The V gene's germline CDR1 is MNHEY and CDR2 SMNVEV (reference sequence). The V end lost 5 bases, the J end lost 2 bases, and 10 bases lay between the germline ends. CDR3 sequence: CASSRGLTYEQYF. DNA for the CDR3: TGTGCCAGCAGTCGCGGGCTTACCTACGAGCAGTACTTC.